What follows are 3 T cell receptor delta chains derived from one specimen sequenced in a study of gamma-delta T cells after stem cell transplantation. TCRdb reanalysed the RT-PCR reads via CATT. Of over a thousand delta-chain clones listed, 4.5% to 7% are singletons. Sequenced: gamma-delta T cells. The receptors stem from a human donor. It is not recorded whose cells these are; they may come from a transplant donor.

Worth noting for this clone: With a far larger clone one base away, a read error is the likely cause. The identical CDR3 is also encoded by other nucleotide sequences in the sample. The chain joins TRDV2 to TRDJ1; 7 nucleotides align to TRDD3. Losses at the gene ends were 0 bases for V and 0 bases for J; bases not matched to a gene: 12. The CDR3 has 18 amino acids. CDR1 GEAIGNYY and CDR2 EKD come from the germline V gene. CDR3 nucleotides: TGTGCCTGTGACACCGTCGGGGGATCGGTGGGGGACACCGATAAACTCATCTTT. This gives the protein CACDTVGGSVGDTDKLIF.

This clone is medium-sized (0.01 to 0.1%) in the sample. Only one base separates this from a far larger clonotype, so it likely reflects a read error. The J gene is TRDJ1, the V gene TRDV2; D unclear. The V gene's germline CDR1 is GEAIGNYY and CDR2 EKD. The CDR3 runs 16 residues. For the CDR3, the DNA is TGTGCCTGTGACACCGTTGAAGATCAAACGGACGATAAACCCATCTTT. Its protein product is CACDTVEDQTDDKPIF.

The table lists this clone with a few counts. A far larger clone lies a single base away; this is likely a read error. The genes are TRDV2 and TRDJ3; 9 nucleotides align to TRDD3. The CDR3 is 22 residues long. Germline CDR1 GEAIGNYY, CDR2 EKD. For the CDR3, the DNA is TGTGCCTGTGACGTTACTGGGGGAGGTTATGAGGAATCATCCTGGGGCACCCGACAGATGTTTTTC. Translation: CACDVTGGGYEESSWGTRQMFF.